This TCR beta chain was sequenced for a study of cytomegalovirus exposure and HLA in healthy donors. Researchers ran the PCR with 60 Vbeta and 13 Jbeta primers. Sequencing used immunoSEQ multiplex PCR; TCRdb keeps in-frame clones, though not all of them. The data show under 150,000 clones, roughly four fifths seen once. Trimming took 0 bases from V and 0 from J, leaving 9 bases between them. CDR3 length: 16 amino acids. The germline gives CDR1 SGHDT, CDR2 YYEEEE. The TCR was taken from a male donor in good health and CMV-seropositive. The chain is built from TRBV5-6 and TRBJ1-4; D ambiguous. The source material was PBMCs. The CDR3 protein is CASSLETAATNEKLFF. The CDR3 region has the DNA TGTGCCAGCAGCTTGGAAACAGCCGCAACTAATGAAAAACTGTTTTTT. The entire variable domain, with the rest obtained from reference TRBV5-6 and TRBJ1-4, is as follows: DAGVTQSPTHLIKTRGQQVTLRCSPKSGHDTVSWYQQALGQGPQFIFQYYEEEERQRGNFPDRFSGHQFPNYSSELNVNALLLGDSALYLCASSLETAATNEKLFFGSGTQLSVL.